These T cell receptor beta chains were read from a single sample in a study of identical twins. TCRdb reanalysed the 5' RACE reads using MiXCR and keeps one entry per CDR3 protein. The table records about 690,000 distinct CDR3 sequences, around 6% of them present only once. The sequencing input was naive T cells sorted from blood. The receptors derive from a man aged 18 to 30 in good health. The CDR3 runs from the conserved cysteine through the conserved F or W. D genes are given only for firm matches. Clone size, where shown, is once, few, many, or a class for clones that have expanded.

cdr3_nt	cdr3_aa	clone_size	j_call	d_call	v_call
TGTGCCAGCAGCGCGCAACCTGGCTCGGCACAAGAGACCCAGTACTTC	CASSAQPGSAQETQYF	few	TRBJ2-5	-	TRBV5-5
TGTGCCAGCAGCCCGGACCTACCCTACGAGCAGTACTTC	CASSPDLPYEQYF	-	TRBJ2-7	-	TRBV7-2
TGCAGTGCTAGAGTGAGGCAGGGGAGGAGAGATACGCAGTATTTT	CSARVRQGRRDTQYF	many	TRBJ2-3	-	TRBV20-1
TGTGCCAGCAGCAAACAGGGGGCGGACACAGATACGCAGTATTTT	CASSKQGADTDTQYF	few	TRBJ2-3	TRBD1	TRBV12-3/TRBV12-4
TGCAGCGTTGAACCTTGGGGAGTAGTAAAGACAGATACGCAGTATTTT	CSVEPWGVVKTDTQYF	many	TRBJ2-3	-	TRBV29-1
TGCGCCAGCACCCCCAGCCCATTTGATACGCAGTATTTT	CASTPSPFDTQYF	-	TRBJ2-3	-	TRBV5-1
TGTGCCAGCAGTTACTCGATTCGTGACCCCCCGATAGACTTC	CASSYSIRDPPIDF	many	TRBJ2-5	-	TRBV6-5
TGCAGTGCTGAAAGCGGGGTAGGCACTGAAGCTTTCTTT	CSAESGVGTEAFF	many	TRBJ1-1	-	TRBV20-1
TGTGCCAGCAGCCGACGGATCAATGAGCAGTTCTTC	CASSRRINEQFF	-	TRBJ2-1	-	TRBV7-2
TGTGCCAGCAGCTTAGTAATGCGGGCCGGGGATACGCAGTATTTT	CASSLVMRAGDTQYF	few	TRBJ2-3	-	TRBV7-2
TGCAGCGTTGAGGCCGGCTACGAGCAGTACTTC	CSVEAGYEQYF	many	TRBJ2-7	-	TRBV29-1
TGTGCCAGCAGACCTACAGCGTCTCAGCCCCAGCATTTT	CASRPTASQPQHF	-	TRBJ1-5	-	TRBV2
TGTGCCAGCAGCTGGGTTGAGGGCACTGAAGCTTTCTTT	CASSWVEGTEAFF	many	TRBJ1-1	-	TRBV7-9
TGCAGTGCTAGAGATCTGGAAGCTTTCTTT	CSARDLEAFF	many	TRBJ1-1	-	TRBV20-1
TGCAGTGCTAGAAGGTCGGCTGGGCGGGAGCTGTTTTTT	CSARRSAGRELFF	many	TRBJ2-2	-	TRBV20-1
TGTGCCACCAGCATAAAACTAGCGGGAGGGAGCTCCTACAATGAGCAGTTCTTC	CATSIKLAGGSSYNEQFF	many	TRBJ2-1	TRBD2	TRBV15
TGTGCTAGTGGTTTGAACAGAATAAACACTGAAGCTTTCTTT	CASGLNRINTEAFF	many	TRBJ1-1	-	TRBV12-5
TGCAGCGTTGGGGGGGGCAGGTTCTATGGCTACACCTTC	CSVGGGRFYGYTF	many	TRBJ1-2	-	TRBV29-1
TGTGCCAGCCCTCATGTCCGTGGGGGGACGGGTGCGGACGAGCAGTACTTC	CASPHVRGGTGADEQYF	many	TRBJ2-7	-	TRBV7-9
TGTGCCAGCAGTGAAGCGCTCCTAGCGGGAAGCACAGATACGCAGTATTTT	CASSEALLAGSTDTQYF	few	TRBJ2-3	TRBD2	TRBV2
TGTGCCATCAGTGAGTTTAGCGGGAGTCAAGAGACCCAGTACTTC	CAISEFSGSQETQYF	few	TRBJ2-5	TRBD2	TRBV10-3
TGTGCCAGCAGCCACGACAGGGGGCGTCCCGGGGAGCTGTTTTTT	CASSHDRGRPGELFF	-	TRBJ2-2	TRBD1	TRBV11-3
TGCGCCAGCAGCAGACTGGGGGATACGCAGTATTTT	CASSRLGDTQYF	many	TRBJ2-3	-	TRBV5-1
TGTGCCAGCAGTTTGCGGCTAGCGGGTTTAGGGGAGGAGACCCAGTACTTC	CASSLRLAGLGEETQYF	-	TRBJ2-5	TRBD2	TRBV12-3/TRBV12-4
TGTGCCAATAGCGCGGGAACCACAGATACGCAGTATTTT	CANSAGTTDTQYF	many	TRBJ2-3	-	TRBV10-3